The 8 T cell receptor beta chains below were found in one sample sequenced in a study of cytomegalovirus exposure and HLA in healthy donors. Vbeta (60) and Jbeta (13) primers were used in the PCR. Assay used: immunoSEQ multiplex PCR; TCRdb lists only in-frame clones, some missing. The sample yields roughly 120,000 clones, approximately 80% seen once. Sequencing was performed on PBMCs. These receptors were collected from a man between 50 and 59 years old in good health and CMV-seropositive.

The V and J genes are TRBV5-1 and TRBJ2-2; 11 nucleotides match TRBD1. Germline V gives CDR1 SGHRS, CDR2 YFSETQ. The CDR3 is 15 residues long. V gave up 4 bases and J gave up 6 bases; unmatched junction bases: 5. The CDR3 region has the DNA TGCGCCAGCAGCCTACGGACAGGGGGCCCCGGGGAGCTGTTTTTT. Translating gives CASSLRTGGPGELFF.

The V call is TRBV11-2, the J call TRBJ2-2, with a possible D match to TRBD2 (5 bases). CDR1 is SGHAT, CDR2 FQNNGV, per germline. This CDR3 contains 13 residues. V lost 0 bases, J lost 9 bases, and 8 bases lay in between. DNA of the CDR3: TGTGCCAGCAGCTTAGAAAGGAGGCGGGAGCTGTTTTTT. Translating gives CASSLERRRELFF.

The chain uses TRBV19 and TRBJ2-3; 9 bases are a match to TRBD2. Germline CDR1 LNHDA, CDR2 SQIVND (reference sequence). The CDR3 totals 14 residues. V shed 6 bases, J shed 3 bases, and the junction held 4 bases outside the gene matches. The CDR3 region is CASRRLAETDTQYF. CDR3 DNA sequence: TGTGCCAGTAGGCGACTAGCGGAGACAGATACGCAGTATTTT. Based on the CDR3 plus reference TRBV19 and TRBJ2-3, the full variable domain is DGGITQSPKYLFRKEGQNVTLSCEQNLNHDAMYWYRQDPGQGLRLIYYSQIVNDFQKGDIAEGYSVSREKKESFPLTVTSAQKNPTAFYLCASRRLAETDTQYFGPGTRLTVL.

V and J are TRBV4-2 and TRBJ1-6; D gene unclear. The CDR3 runs to 15 residues. CDR1 and CDR2 from the germline V gene are LGHNA and YNFKEQ. Trimming cost V 0 bases and J 6 bases, with 9 bases left between them. CDR3: CASSQDLWANSPLHF. In DNA, the CDR3 is TGTGCCAGCAGCCAAGATCTTTGGGCTAATTCACCCCTCCACTTT.

The J gene is TRBJ1-1, the V gene TRBV7-8; D is ambiguous. V was trimmed by 4 bases and J by 4 bases, leaving 13 bases between them. The germline V gene has CDR1 SGHVS and CDR2 FQNEAQ. The CDR3 loop spans 14 amino acids. The CDR3 sequence is CASSSPAAATEAFF. In DNA, the CDR3 is TGTGCCAGCAGCTCCCCAGCCGCGGCCACTGAAGCTTTCTTT.

The rearrangement links TRBV5-8 to TRBJ1-5, with D perhaps TRBD1 (6 bases). CDR3 size: 17 residues. Germline CDR1 is SGHTS and CDR2 is YDEGEE. V was pared by 4 bases and J by 2 bases, with 19 bases between. DNA of the CDR3: TGTGCCAGCAGCCCAAAGAGACAGGTTCTCGGCAATCAGCCCCAGCATTTT. Amino acid sequence: CASSPKRQVLGNQPQHF.

The chain couples TRBV5-1 to TRBJ1-5, with TRBD1 as a possible D gene (5 bases). CDR1 is SGHRS, CDR2 YFSETQ, per germline. V gave up 0 bases and J gave up 2 bases, with 12 bases separating them. The CDR3 has 16 residues. CDR3 in DNA: TGCGCCAGCAGCTTGGAAGGGGACTCGCGCAATCAGCCCCAGCATTTT. It is translated as CASSLEGDSRNQPQHF.

The rearrangement links TRBV19 to TRBJ1-5; possible D gene TRBD1, 6 bases. Germline CDR1 and CDR2: LNHDA and SQIVND (reference sequence). The V end lost 10 bases, the J end lost 0 bases, and 16 bases lay between the germline ends. The CDR3 sequence is 15 residues long. Here the CDR3 DNA reads TGTGCCACGGGACACCTAGGAGCTAGCAATCAGCCCCAGCATTTT. It yields the protein CATGHLGASNQPQHF.